This T cell receptor (beta chain) was profiled in a study of shared clonotypes between healthy human individuals. J lost 4 bases, V lost 4 bases, and 9 bases had no gene match. CDR1 is SGDLS, CDR2 YYNGEE, per germline. This CDR3 region has 17 residues. TCRdb keeps only in-frame clones here, not all; method: immunoSEQ multiplex PCR. The repertoire has some 2 million clones, 90% to 95% of them found once; the top ten carry roughly 0.13%. Remarks on this clone: What it recognizes is unknown.

Study-wide findings and caveats: The generation probabilities recorded for non-shared clonotypes fell below those of clonotypes shared by all four donors.

Everyone who donated was a Caucasian adult who lived in Nashville, Tennessee. Sequencing was performed on naive CD4+ T cells sorted from blood. Subset described: CD45RA+ positively selected. The source of this sequence is a man between 18 and 29 years old in good health. The chain couples TRBV9 to TRBJ2-2, with 11 nucleotides matching TRBD2. The CDR3 DNA reads TGTGCCAGCAGCCGTCGCTTGACTAGCGGGACCACCGGGGAGCTGTTTTTT. This sequence encodes CASSRRLTSGTTGELFF.